Listed here are 27 T cell receptor beta chains from one sample, sequenced in a study of OX40 agonist ivuxolimab in advanced cancers. Using immunoSEQ multiplex PCR, the repertoire was profiled, and TCRdb retains in-frame clones only, with some absent. The table lists 55,000 to 70,000 clones, about 85% of them singletons. The source was CD4+ or CD8+ T cells sorted from blood, collected in a trial of the OX40 agonist ivuxolimab. The receptors shown here come from an adult with an advanced solid tumor such as melanoma, head and neck, liver or kidney cancer.

Details on this clone: A read error may produce the germline difference seen at one junction end. The CDR3 region is CEVGRDTQYF. The CDR3 nucleotides are TGCGAGGTGGGGAGGGATACGCAGTATTTT. The chain carries TRBV6-6 and TRBJ2-3; D is perhaps TRBD2 (6 bases). The germline CDR1 and CDR2 sequences are MNHNY and SVGAGI (reference sequence). CDR3 length: 10 residues.

This chain uses TRBV28 with TRBJ1-4; no clear D. There are 16 residues in the CDR3. V lost 5 bases and J lost 0, with 13 bases in between. Looked up from germline, CDR1 is MDHEN and CDR2 is SYDVKM. The CDR3 DNA sequence: TGTGCCAGCAGTCCCCTGAATTCTGCAACTAATGAAAAACTGTTTTTT. Its protein product is CASSPLNSATNEKLFF.

The chain combines TRBV19 with TRBJ1-5; no definite D call. Germline values: CDR1 LNHDA, CDR2 SQIVND (reference sequence). The CDR3 contains 13 residues. V lost 9 bases to trimming and J lost 3 bases, with 12 bases between them. CDR3 bases: TGTGCCAGCTCCGACCGCTTCAATCAGCCCCAGCATTTT. It yields the protein CASSDRFNQPQHF. The full variable domain, rest sourced from reference TRBV19 and TRBJ1-5, is DGGITQSPKYLFRKEGQNVTLSCEQNLNHDAMYWYRQDPGQGLRLIYYSQIVNDFQKGDIAEGYSVSREKKESFPLTVTSAQKNPTAFYLCASSDRFNQPQHFGDGTRLSIL.

This clone was seen more than once but under ten times. The CDR3 region is CASSLGPTYEQYF. CDR3 sequence (DNA): TGTGCCAGCAGCCTTGGGCCGACCTACGAGCAGTACTTC. The genes are TRBV14 and TRBJ2-7; no reliable D call. The CDR3 loop spans 13 amino acids. Germline loops: CDR1 SGHDN, CDR2 FVKESK. V dropped 4 bases and J dropped 2 bases, with 9 bases sitting between them.

This clone appeared a single time. In DNA form, the CDR3 reads TGTGCCAGTAGTCCAGCTGCCTCTGGGGCCAACGTCCTGACTTTC. Translated, it gives CASSPAASGANVLTF. The rearrangement links TRBV19 to TRBJ2-6; no clear D. V gave up 5 bases and J gave up 0 bases, with 8 bases separating them. This CDR3 is 15 amino acids long. CDR1 and CDR2 (germline): LNHDA, SQIVND (reference sequence). The full variable domain, its missing parts supplied by reference TRBV19 and TRBJ2-6, is DGGITQSPKYLFRKEGQNVTLSCEQNLNHDAMYWYRQDPGQGLRLIYYSQIVNDFQKGDIAEGYSVSREKKESFPLTVTSAQKNPTAFYLCASSPAASGANVLTFGAGSRLTVL.

The rearrangement joins TRBV5-4 to TRBJ2-1; no reliable D call. This CDR3 has 13 amino acids. Trimming pared 4 bases from V and 8 bases from J, leaving 13 bases between. In germline, CDR1 is SGHNT, CDR2 YYREEE (reference sequence). The CDR3 sequence is CASSNRMDDEQFF. In DNA, the CDR3 is TGTGCCAGCAGCAATCGGATGGACGATGAGCAGTTCTTC.

This clone was found once. V gene TRBV5-1 combines with J gene TRBJ2-7, with D perhaps matching TRBD2 (6 bases). CDR3 size: 15 residues. Trimming cost V 4 bases and J 3 bases, with 17 bases left between them. In germline, CDR1 is SGHRS, CDR2 YFSETQ. DNA for the CDR3: TGCGCCAGCAGCCCCAAGGGAGCGGGTCTCTACGAGCAGTACTTC. Translation: CASSPKGAGLYEQYF.

This chain joins TRBV5-8 and TRBJ2-1; TRBD1 aligns across 7 bases. The CDR3 extends over 16 amino acids. Germline loops: CDR1 SGHTS, CDR2 YDEGEE. V shed 2 bases, J shed 6 bases, and the junction held 11 bases outside the gene matches. In DNA form, the CDR3 reads TGTGCCAGCAGCTTTCTTCGAGGGACAGAGTCCAATGAGCAGTTCTTC. Encoded protein: CASSFLRGTESNEQFF.

The genes are TRBV28 and TRBJ2-3; D ambiguous. Germline-derived CDR1 and CDR2 are MDHEN and SYDVKM. The CDR3 consists of 14 residues. The V end was cut by 2 bases, the J end by 4 bases, with 10 bases between. The CDR3 coding sequence is TGTGCCAGCAGTTTAACTTCTGGGGCAGATACGCAGTATTTT. It encodes CASSLTSGADTQYF.

The chain combines TRBV7-9 with TRBJ2-2; 11 positions match TRBD2. The CDR3 sequence is 16 residues long. V lost 3 bases, J lost 8 bases, and 8 bases stayed unmatched. Germline V gene lookup returns CDR1 SEHNR and CDR2 FQNEAQ (reference sequence). In DNA, the CDR3 is TGTGCCAGCAGCTTCAGCCTAGCGGGAGGATGGGGGGAGCTGTTTTTT. This translates into CASSFSLAGGWGELFF. Using reference TRBV7-9 and TRBJ2-2 for the parts outside the CDR3, the full variable domain is DTGVSQNPRHKITKRGQNVTFRCDPISEHNRLYWYRQTLGQGPEFLTYFQNEAQLEKSRLLSDRFSAERPKGSFSTLEIQRTEQGDSAMYLCASSFSLAGGWGELFFGEGSRLTVL.

This chain uses TRBV14 with TRBJ2-1, with D possibly matching TRBD1 (6 bases). The CDR3 consists of 17 residues. Trimming left V 2 bases short and J 9 bases short, with 23 bases between. Germline lookup yields CDR1 SGHDN and CDR2 FVKESK. CDR3 region: CASSQMSLGQLFGEQFF. The CDR3, as DNA: TGTGCCAGCAGCCAAATGTCCCTAGGACAGTTGTTTGGTGAGCAGTTCTTC. The whole variable domain, remainder taken from reference TRBV14 and TRBJ2-1, is EAGVTQFPSHSVIEKGQTVTLRCDPISGHDNLYWYRRVMGKEIKFLLHFVKESKQDESGMPNNRFLAERTGGTYSTLKVQPAELEDSGVYFCASSQMSLGQLFGEQFFGPGTRLTVL.

This rearrangement joins TRBV21-1 to TRBJ1-1; TRBD1 is the table's D call, not checked against the DNA. TRBV21-1 is an annotated pseudogene. The CDR3 loop spans 15 amino acids. CDR3 residues: CASSSTGAPNTEAFF. CDR3 DNA sequence: TGTGCCAGCAGCTCCACAGGGGCCCCGAACACTGAAGCTTTCTTT.

The chain uses TRBV6-1 and TRBJ2-5; 8 bases are a match to TRBD1. The last part of the DNA fits TRBJ2-7 better; the J call may be wrong. Germline V CDR1 and CDR2: MNHNS, SASEGT. The length of the CDR3 is 15 residues. CDR3: CASSLTGASSYEQYF. In DNA, the CDR3 is TGTGCCAGCAGCCTGACAGGGGCAAGCTCCTACGAGCAGTACTTC.

This sequence joins TRBV5-1 and TRBJ2-1; 8 nucleotides match TRBD2. Germline CDR1 SGHRS, CDR2 YFSETQ. V lost 4 bases and J lost 5; bases outside the gene matches: 11. This CDR3 has 16 residues. The CDR3 DNA reads TGCGCCAGCAGCCCTGAAGCGGGAGAATCCAACAATGAGCAGTTCTTC. Translated: CASSPEAGESNNEQFF.

The sample holds one count of this clone. The CDR3 protein is CASSPGTTDTQYF. The CDR3, as DNA: TGTGCCAGCTCACCAGGAACCACAGATACGCAGTATTTT. This chain joins TRBV18 and TRBJ2-3, with D unclear. The V end was cut by 2 bases, the J end by 2 bases, with 5 bases between. The CDR3 runs 13 residues. The germline CDR1 and CDR2 sequences are KGHSH and LQKENI.

The sample holds a few counts of this clone. The rearrangement uses TRBV7-9 and TRBJ2-3; D call uncertain. Germline CDR1 and CDR2: SEHNR and FQNEAQ (reference sequence). V was trimmed by 1 base and J by 0 bases, leaving 11 bases between them. This CDR3 is built from 16 residues. The CDR3 is CASSLDRLTSTDTQYF. CDR3 DNA: TGTGCCAGCAGCTTAGACCGATTAACAAGCACAGATACGCAGTATTTT.

The sample holds one count of this clone. The V and J genes are TRBV9 and TRBJ1-2; 7 bases match TRBD1. Germline CDR1 and CDR2: SGDLS and YYNGEE. CDR3 length: 15 amino acids. After removal of 2 bases from V and 5 bases from J, the junction contained 9 bases not matched to a gene. CDR3 region: CASSVHRGGFYGYTF. The CDR3 nucleotides are TGTGCCAGCAGCGTGCACAGGGGAGGATTTTATGGCTACACCTTC.

As DNA, the CDR3 is TGTGCCAGTAGTATGCCCAGGACTAGCGGGAGGACCTACAATGAGCAGTTCTTC. Amino acid sequence: CASSMPRTSGRTYNEQFF. The chain employs TRBV19 and TRBJ2-1, with 14 positions matching TRBD2. The CDR3 has 18 amino acids. CDR1 is LNHDA, CDR2 SQIVND, per germline (reference sequence). With V trimmed by 3 bases and J by 2 bases, 6 bases remained unmatched.

This chain connects TRBV7-2 to TRBJ2-1; D unresolved. Germline-derived CDR1 and CDR2 are SGHTA and FQGNSA. The length of the CDR3 is 13 residues. V dropped 2 bases and J dropped 7 bases, with 9 bases sitting between them. The CDR3 reads CASSLSVRNEQFF. Written as DNA, the CDR3 is TGTGCCAGCAGCTTAAGTGTGCGAAATGAGCAGTTCTTC.

V gene TRBV7-8 combines with J gene TRBJ1-3; D remains ambiguous. V was shortened by 2 bases and J by 0 bases, with 5 bases between the two germline ends. The germline CDR1 and CDR2 sequences are SGHVS and FQNEAQ. This CDR3 has 14 residues. CDR3 sequence reads: CASSLFRSGNTIYF. The CDR3, as DNA: TGTGCCAGCAGCTTATTCCGCTCTGGAAACACCATATATTTT.

This chain uses TRBV12-2 with TRBJ1-5. TRBV12-2 constitutes a pseudogene. The CDR3 consists of 17 residues. CDR3 coding DNA: TGTGCAAGTCGCAAATCCACCCGGGCCGAGGGCAATCAGCCCCAGCATTTT. Protein product: CASRKSTRAEGNQPQHF.

This clone has a handful of counts. DNA for the CDR3: TGTGCCAGCGGCGGACTAGCGGGAGGTGAGCAGTTCTTC. This translates into CASGGLAGGEQFF. The genes are TRBV28 and TRBJ2-1, with 14 bases lining up with TRBD2. The V and J ends lost 8 bases and 9 bases, in that order; junction bases with no gene match: 3. In germline, CDR1 is MDHEN, CDR2 SYDVKM. This CDR3 has 13 amino acids.

A single count supports this clone. The chain joins TRBV5-1 to TRBJ2-1, with D possibly called TRBD1 or TRBD2 (5 bases each). With 4 bases removed from V and 1 base from J, the gap between germline ends came to 12 bases. CDR3 size: 15 residues. Germline values: CDR1 SGHRS, CDR2 YFSETQ. This CDR3 reads CASSPRDPSYNEQFF. The DNA for the CDR3 is TGCGCCAGCAGCCCCCGGGACCCATCCTACAATGAGCAGTTCTTC.

The chain couples TRBV4-1 to TRBJ2-3; TRBD2 might be the D (6 bases). Germline CDR1 is MGHRA and CDR2 is YSYEKL. This CDR3 comprises 16 residues. V lost 1 base, J lost 1 base, and 12 bases lay in between. CDR3 protein: CASSQVRASGTDTQYF. The CDR3 region has the DNA TGCGCCAGCAGCCAAGTACGGGCTAGCGGCACAGATACGCAGTATTTT.

Only one count was recorded for this clone. This chain links TRBV7-2 with TRBJ1-3, with 7 bases fitting TRBD1. CDR1 is SGHTA and CDR2 is FQGNSA in the germline V gene. The CDR3 is 15 amino acids. The V segment lost 5 bases and the J segment 0 bases; nucleotides outside the gene matches: 4. CDR3 bases: TGTGCCAGCAGCCGAGGGACAGACTCTGGAAACACCATATATTTT. It is translated as CASSRGTDSGNTIYF.

CDR3 bases: TGTGCCAGTAGTAGAATCTTACAGCAAGTGGGGCAGTACTTC. Encoded protein: CASSRILQQVGQYF. V and J are TRBV19 and TRBJ2-4, with D unresolved. The V and J ends lost 4 bases and 13 bases respectively, with 20 bases between them. This CDR3 spans 14 amino acids. The germline V gene has CDR1 LNHDA and CDR2 SQIVND (reference sequence). The full variable domain, completed using reference TRBV19 and TRBJ2-4, is DGGITQSPKYLFRKEGQNVTLSCEQNLNHDAMYWYRQDPGQGLRLIYYSQIVNDFQKGDIAEGYSVSREKKESFPLTVTSAQKNPTAFYLCASSRILQQVGQYFGAGTRLSVL.

The chain is built from TRBV5-4 and TRBJ1-3; D not certain. This CDR3 has 14 amino acids. V was pared by 2 bases and J by 2 bases, with 8 bases between. The germline V gene has CDR1 SGHNT and CDR2 YYREEE (reference sequence). The CDR3 DNA is TGTGCCAGCAGCTTCACCGGGACTGGAAACACCATATATTTT. Its protein is CASSFTGTGNTIYF.